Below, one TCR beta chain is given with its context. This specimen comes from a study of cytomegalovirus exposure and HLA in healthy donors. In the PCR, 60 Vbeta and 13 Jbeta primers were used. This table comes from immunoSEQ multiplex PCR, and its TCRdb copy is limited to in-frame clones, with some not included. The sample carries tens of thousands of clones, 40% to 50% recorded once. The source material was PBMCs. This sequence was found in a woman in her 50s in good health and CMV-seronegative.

The DNA of the CDR3 is TGTGCCAGCAGTTACTCGTCGGCAGGGTTTGGCTATGGCTACACCTTC. As protein: CASSYSSAGFGYGYTF. The rearrangement uses TRBV6-5 and TRBJ1-2; D may be TRBD1 (5 bases). The CDR3 is 16 amino acids. Per germline, CDR1 MNHEY and CDR2 SVGAGI. The V gene lost 0 bases and the J gene lost 4 bases, with 15 bases spanning the gap.